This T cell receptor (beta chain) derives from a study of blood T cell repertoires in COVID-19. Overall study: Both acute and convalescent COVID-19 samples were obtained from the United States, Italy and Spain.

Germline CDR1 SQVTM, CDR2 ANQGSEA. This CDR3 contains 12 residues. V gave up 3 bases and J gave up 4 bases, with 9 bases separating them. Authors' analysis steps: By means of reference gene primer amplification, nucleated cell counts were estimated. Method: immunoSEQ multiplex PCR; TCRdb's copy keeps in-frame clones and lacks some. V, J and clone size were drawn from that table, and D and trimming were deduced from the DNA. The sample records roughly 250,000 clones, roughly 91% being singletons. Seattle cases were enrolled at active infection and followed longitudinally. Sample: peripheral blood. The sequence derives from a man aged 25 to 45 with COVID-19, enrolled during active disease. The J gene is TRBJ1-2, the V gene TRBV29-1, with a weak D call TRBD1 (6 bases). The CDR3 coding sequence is TGCAGCGTTGAGCCGGACAGCTATGGCTACACCTTC. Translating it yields CSVEPDSYGYTF.